This entry describes one T cell receptor (beta chain). Its target is unknown. CDR1 and CDR2 (germline): SEHNR, FQNEAQ (reference sequence). V was clipped by 5 bases and J by 5 bases, with 19 bases between them. The CDR3 is 15 amino acids. TCRdb's table, derived via immunoSEQ multiplex PCR, lists solely in-frame clones and lacks some. Of about 130,000 clones in the sample, about nine tenths were seen once. This entry is derived from a study of T cell responses to AZD1222 COVID-19 vaccine. Findings and caveats of the study: After two AZD1222 doses, spike-specific TCR breadth and depth rose versus day 0. Dominant at 160-218 and 743-854, vaccine-associated CD4 TCRs also spanned spike.

The source of this sequence is an adult in good health. Material: peripheral blood, obtained on day 0 of MenACWY control vaccination. The genes are TRBV7-9 and TRBJ2-7; D might be TRBD1 (7 bases). CDR3 sequence (DNA): TGTGCCAGCAGCCCCCGCGGGACAGAGGCTGACGAGCAGTACTTC. Its protein product is CASSPRGTEADEQYF. Filled out from reference TRBV7-9 and TRBJ2-7, the complete variable domain reads DTGVSQNPRHKITKRGQNVTFRCDPISEHNRLYWYRQTLGQGPEFLTYFQNEAQLEKSRLLSDRFSAERPKGSFSTLEIQRTEQGDSAMYLCASSPRGTEADEQYFGPGTRLTVT.